This T cell receptor beta chain originates from a study of cytomegalovirus exposure and HLA in healthy donors. Study-level results: HLA allele associations emerged for some 16,000 TCR beta sequences in a later analysis, at 0.05 false discovery rate. Donor immune exposure was known only as CMV serostatus.

Details on this clone: Its specificity is unknown.

Samples came from healthy bone marrow donors. Germline CDR1 SQVTM, CDR2 ANQGSEA. Trimming took 2 bases from V and 6 from J, leaving 9 bases between them. The CDR3 covers 12 residues. It was with 60 Vbeta and 13 Jbeta primers that the PCR ran. Here immunoSEQ multiplex PCR was the method, and the copy in TCRdb shows in-frame clones only, minus some. The sample carries some 160,000 clones, roughly 73% recorded once. The sample was PBMCs. The TCR sequence derives from a woman aged 25 to 39 in good health and CMV-seronegative. The chain couples TRBV29-1 to TRBJ2-3; possibly TRBD2 for D (5 bases). The chain's CDR3 is CSVEFGGDTQYF. The DNA for the CDR3 is TGCAGCGTTGAATTCGGCGGGGATACGCAGTATTTT.